This TCR beta chain stems from a study of blood T cell repertoires in COVID-19. CDR1 is SGHRS and CDR2 is YFSETQ in the germline V gene. Trimming took off 4 bases at V and 0 bases at J, with 10 bases between the two ends. The CDR3 has 15 residues. As handled by the study authors: Amplification from reference gene primers served as the basis for estimated nucleated cell counts. The repertoire was sequenced with immunoSEQ multiplex PCR; TCRdb's copy has only in-frame clones and lacks some. V and J calls and clone size are as listed in that table; D and trimming were resolved from the DNA. Counted here are roughly 360,000 clones, roughly 77% occurring once; the ten biggest clones make up 0.85% to 1.2%.

The receptor's source is a human donor with acute or convalescent COVID-19. The donor label of this sample is uncertain. Sequenced sample: peripheral blood. This chain links TRBV5-1 with TRBJ2-2; D might be TRBD2 (5 bases). The CDR3 sequence: CASSPWGANTGELFF. DNA of the CDR3: TGCGCCAGCAGCCCATGGGGAGCGAACACCGGGGAGCTGTTTTTT.